This paragraph covers one T cell receptor beta chain sequence. These data belong to a study of blood T cell repertoires in COVID-19. Looked up from germline, CDR1 is MGHRA and CDR2 is YSYEKL. Trimming removed 3 bases from V and 0 bases from J; junction bases left unmatched: 6. This CDR3 is 16 amino acids long. Here immunoSEQ multiplex PCR was the method, and the copy in TCRdb shows in-frame clones only, minus some. Of roughly 150,000 clones detected, more than 70% appear once; the ten largest clones hold about 28%. Sequenced material: peripheral blood. This clonotype originated in a human donor in a cohort sampled during active COVID-19. The gene calls are TRBV4-1 and TRBJ2-3, with 7 bases lining up with TRBD2. This CDR3 reads CASSQPGGMSTDTQYF. In DNA form, the CDR3 reads TGCGCCAGCAGCCAGCCCGGGGGGATGAGCACAGATACGCAGTATTTT.